This T cell receptor beta chain was captured by sequencing in a study of blood T cells in healthy people across ages. Study-level points and caveats: Naive CD4+ cells and diversity were both higher in long-lived donors than in aged donors.

Regarding this clonotype: The target antigen is unknown.

This CDR3 comprises 12 residues. Germline CDR1 and CDR2: SQVTM and ANQGSEA. Then a second PCR, running roughly 7 to 11 cycles, was carried out with a sample-barcoded 5' primer and a J-beta primer mix. TCRdb reprocessed the 5' RACE reads via MiXCR and lists one record per CDR3 protein. The repertoire includes more than 700,000 distinct CDR3 sequences, about half of them detected once, and around a sixth sits in the top ten. This rearrangement joins TRBV29-1 to TRBJ2-5; D is perhaps TRBD1 (6 bases). The specimen sequenced was blood. The source of this sequence is an older man in good health. Here the CDR3 reads CIATGSQETQYF. For the CDR3, the DNA is TGCATCGCAACAGGGTCCCAAGAGACCCAGTACTTC.